This T cell receptor (beta chain) was observed in a study of T cell repertoires in cytomegalovirus infection. Study information: Public TCR beta signatures marked donors with CMV infection and the matching HLA.

Germline V gives CDR1 MNHEY, CDR2 SMNVEV (reference sequence). The V end lost 2 bases, the J end lost 3 bases, and 13 bases lay between the germline ends. The CDR3 spans 15 residues. TCRdb analysed the reads with MiXCR anew, one entry per CDR3 protein. This table has about 920,000 distinct CDR3 sequences, around 32% appearing once. Comment on this clonotype: Its antigen is currently unknown.

Specimen: cultured CD8+ T cells from PBMCs, collected from culture after CMV antigen stimulation. The chain employs TRBV27 and TRBJ2-5; D unclear. The sequence came from a human donor in good health (CMV status not recorded). Some clones in this sample may be carry-over from other donors' samples. The CDR3 protein is CASSLLPINKETQYF. The CDR3 DNA is TGTGCCAGCAGTTTACTCCCCATTAACAAAGAGACCCAGTACTTC.